Below are 9 T cell receptor beta chains sequenced from a single sample in a study of cytomegalovirus exposure and HLA in healthy donors. The PCR employed 60 Vbeta primers together with 13 Jbeta primers. The data were produced by immunoSEQ multiplex PCR, yet TCRdb's version contains in-frame clones alone and is incomplete. The sample has under 150,000 clones; just under 80% are singletons. The sample taken for sequencing was PBMCs. The receptors come from a male donor in good health and CMV-seronegative.

This chain links TRBV27 with TRBJ1-4; TRBD1 aligns across 7 bases. Trimming took 6 bases from V and 7 from J; bases not matched to a gene: 11. The germline CDR1 and CDR2 sequences are MNHEY and SMNVEV (reference sequence). The CDR3 covers 15 residues. The CDR3 loop reads CASSRSQGRSEKLFF. CDR3 DNA: TGTGCCAGCAGCCGCTCACAGGGGAGGAGTGAAAAACTGTTTTTT.

On this clone: Here the CDR3 omits its conserved ending phenylalanine or tryptophan, so a read error is the likely source. The limits of the CDR3 on the DNA are not certain, so only TCRdb's listed CDR3 is given. V usage is TRBV6-1 and J usage is TRBJ1-2; the table calls TRBD1, which could not be checked here. Germline V gives CDR1 MNHNS, CDR2 SASEGT. Including both end residues, the CDR3 is 15 amino acids long. The CDR3 loop reads CASSEGAGTGEGVVR.

This clone was seen more than once but under ten times. The chain combines TRBV11-2 with TRBJ2-3; 9 nucleotides agree with TRBD1. From germline, CDR1 is SGHAT and CDR2 FQNNGV. V was pared by 3 bases and J by 5 bases, with 9 bases of the junction left unmatched. The CDR3 covers 16 residues. The CDR3 sequence is CASSFQTGGVLDTQYF. CDR3 bases: TGTGCCAGCAGCTTCCAGACAGGGGGTGTGTTAGATACGCAGTATTTT.

This chain links TRBV7-8 with TRBJ1-6, with D uncertain. Trimming took 4 bases from V and 10 from J, leaving 14 bases between them. This CDR3 has 14 residues. In germline, CDR1 is SGHVS, CDR2 FQNEAQ. The DNA for the CDR3 is TGTGCCAGCAGCTACCCGGGAGAGCACTCACCCCTCCACTTT. It translates to CASSYPGEHSPLHF.

This clone has a single count. The J gene is TRBJ2-7, the V gene TRBV27, with TRBD2 matching over 10 bases. V shed 4 bases and J 6 bases; nucleotides not matched to a gene: 6. CDR1 and CDR2 (germline): MNHEY, SMNVEV (reference sequence). The CDR3 contains 14 residues. The CDR3, as DNA: TGTGCCAGCAGTTCCCCGGGACTAGCGCGCGAGCAGTACTTC. Residues: CASSSPGLAREQYF.

This chain uses TRBV5-1 with TRBJ1-1, with D perhaps TRBD1 (5 bases). Germline V gene sequence: CDR1 SGHRS, CDR2 YFSETQ. The CDR3 covers 14 residues. Trimming took 2 bases from V and 1 from J, leaving 9 bases between them. CDR3 sequence: CASSLTGQNTEAFF. CDR3 DNA sequence: TGCGCCAGCAGCTTAACCGGACAGAACACTGAAGCTTTCTTT.

This clone showed up just once. The gene calls are TRBV2 and TRBJ1-2; TRBD1 might be the D (6 bases). CDR3 length: 13 amino acids. The germline V and J ends were trimmed by 3 bases and 5 bases, with 10 bases remaining between them. CDR1 and CDR2 (germline): SNHLY, FYNNEI. The CDR3 here is CASSDQGRYGYTF. CDR3 coding DNA: TGTGCCAGCAGTGATCAGGGGCGTTATGGCTACACCTTC.

V usage is TRBV11-3 and J usage is TRBJ2-1; 12 bases agree with TRBD2. This CDR3 region has 13 residues. V shed 10 bases and J 7 bases; nucleotides not matched to a gene: 5. Germline V CDR1 and CDR2: SGHNT, YENEEA. The CDR3 sequence is CATASGGVNEQFF. CDR3 nucleotides: TGTGCCACCGCTAGCGGGGGGGTTAATGAGCAGTTCTTC.

The chain is built from TRBV27 and TRBJ1-2; 7 nucleotides agree with TRBD1. The V and J ends lost 0 bases and 4 bases, in that order; junction bases with no gene match: 11. There are 17 residues in the CDR3. The V gene's germline CDR1 is MNHEY and CDR2 SMNVEV (reference sequence). In DNA, the CDR3 is TGTGCCAGCAGTTTATCGCCCTACCCCCGACAGGGCTATGGCTACACCTTC. Translated: CASSLSPYPRQGYGYTF.